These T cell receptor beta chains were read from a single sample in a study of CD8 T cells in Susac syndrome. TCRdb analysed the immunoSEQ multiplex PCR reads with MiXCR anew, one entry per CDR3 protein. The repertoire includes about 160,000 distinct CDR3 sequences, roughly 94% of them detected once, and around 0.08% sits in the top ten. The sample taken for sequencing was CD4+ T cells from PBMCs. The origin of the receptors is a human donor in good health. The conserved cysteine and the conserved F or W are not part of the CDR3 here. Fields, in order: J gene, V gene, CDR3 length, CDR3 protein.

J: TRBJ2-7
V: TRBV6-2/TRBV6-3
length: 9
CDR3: ASSYTYEQY

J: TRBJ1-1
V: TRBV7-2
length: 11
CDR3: ASSFGRTLEAF

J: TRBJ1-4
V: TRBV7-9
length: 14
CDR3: ASSPPNQGTNEKLF

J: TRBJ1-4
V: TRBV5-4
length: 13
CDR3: ASSFWEDANEKLF

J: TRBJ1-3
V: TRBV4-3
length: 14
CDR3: ASSQDRRSSGNTIY

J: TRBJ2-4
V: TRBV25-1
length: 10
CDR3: ASRGTKNIQY

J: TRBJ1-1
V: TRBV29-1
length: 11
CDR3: SVEAGMNTEAF

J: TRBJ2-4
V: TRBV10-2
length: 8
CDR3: ARAKNIQY

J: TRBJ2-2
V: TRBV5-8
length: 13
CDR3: ASRRRGANTGELF

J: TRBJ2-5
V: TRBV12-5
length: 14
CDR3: ASGLVIGGAAETQY

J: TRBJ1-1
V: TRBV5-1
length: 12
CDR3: ASSLEPQNTEAF

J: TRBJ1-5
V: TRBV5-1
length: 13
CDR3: ASSLLGVGNQPQH

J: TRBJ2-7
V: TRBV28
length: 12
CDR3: ASSPSGRSYEQY

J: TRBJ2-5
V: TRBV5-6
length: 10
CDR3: ASSLAQETQY

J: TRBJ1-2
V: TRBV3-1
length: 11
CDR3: ASSHLADYGYT

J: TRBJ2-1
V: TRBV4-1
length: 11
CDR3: ASSQILAGAAV

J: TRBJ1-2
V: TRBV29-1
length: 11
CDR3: SAQGQGGYGYT

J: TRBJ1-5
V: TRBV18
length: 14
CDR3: ASSPTGTGGNQPQH

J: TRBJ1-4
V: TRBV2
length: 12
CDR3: ASTNPGQGQKLF

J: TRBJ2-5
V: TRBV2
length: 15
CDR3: ASRATSGGPYQETQY

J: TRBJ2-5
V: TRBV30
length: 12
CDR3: AWSVNGMAETQY

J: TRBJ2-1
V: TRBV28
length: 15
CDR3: ASSPLPGLAGESEQF

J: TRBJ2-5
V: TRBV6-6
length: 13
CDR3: ASIPGGQSQETQY

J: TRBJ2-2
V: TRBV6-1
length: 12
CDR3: ASSENRGTGELF

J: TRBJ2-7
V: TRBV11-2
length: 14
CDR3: ASSFYPGQGAKLQY

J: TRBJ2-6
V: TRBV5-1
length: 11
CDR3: ASTDSGANVLT

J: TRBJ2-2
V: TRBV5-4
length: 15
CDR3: ASSLVGRGTNTGELF